The text below deals with one TCR beta chain. Its matching antigen is unknown. With 4 bases removed from V and 6 bases from J, the gap between germline ends came to 15 bases. The CDR3 covers 15 residues. Germline CDR1 reads KGHDR; CDR2 reads SFDVKD. This entry belongs to a study of T-cell memory formation after mild COVID-19. General study points: Of the contracting clones, CD4+ ones lay mainly in CM and EM, and CD8+ ones in EMRA. Certain responding clones were present in pre-infection memory, suggesting participation of cross-reactive memory. Specificity for SARS-CoV-2 was not confirmed among the second-wave clones peaking on day 37.

Researchers used 5'RACE with constant-segment primers to make TCR alpha and TCR beta cDNA libraries that carry sample barcodes and UMIs. TCRdb re-called the 5' RACE reads through MiXCR, storing one row per CDR3 protein. The sample has about 160,000 distinct CDR3 sequences, roughly 31% seen once. This sequence was found in an adult woman who had mild COVID-19 (a few samples of this study predate the infection). Cell type and time point are not known. V is TRBV24-1 and J is TRBJ2-1; D may be TRBD2 (6 bases). The specimen was PBMCs or a T cell subset sorted from them (not recorded which). The CDR3 DNA follows: TGTGCCACCAGTGAACCCCAGACGGGGGTCAATGAGCAGTTCTTC. It is translated as CATSEPQTGVNEQFF.